This T cell receptor beta chain was observed in a study of blood T cells in healthy people across ages. Study as a whole: Template switching caught about one barcoded beta molecule for each two T cells.

A J-beta primer mix and a sample-barcoded 5' primer were used in a second PCR of roughly 7 to 12 cycles. TCRdb independently ran MiXCR on the 5' RACE reads; one entry per CDR3 protein. The data contain just under 900,000 distinct CDR3 sequences, 29% of them singletons. Caucasian, healthy and from Russia, the donors were aged between about 6 and 90. CDR3 length: 14 amino acids. Germline CDR1 reads DFQATT; CDR2 reads SNEGSKA (reference sequence). Trimming took off 6 bases at V and 0 bases at J, with 12 bases between the two ends. The V gene is TRBV20-1, the J gene TRBJ2-1; D not certain. The sequence was obtained from a woman of 80 years or more in good health. Source material: blood. CDR3 sequence (DNA): TGCAGTGCCGAGAGCGCGGACTCCTACAATGAGCAGTTCTTC. Translating gives CSAESADSYNEQFF.